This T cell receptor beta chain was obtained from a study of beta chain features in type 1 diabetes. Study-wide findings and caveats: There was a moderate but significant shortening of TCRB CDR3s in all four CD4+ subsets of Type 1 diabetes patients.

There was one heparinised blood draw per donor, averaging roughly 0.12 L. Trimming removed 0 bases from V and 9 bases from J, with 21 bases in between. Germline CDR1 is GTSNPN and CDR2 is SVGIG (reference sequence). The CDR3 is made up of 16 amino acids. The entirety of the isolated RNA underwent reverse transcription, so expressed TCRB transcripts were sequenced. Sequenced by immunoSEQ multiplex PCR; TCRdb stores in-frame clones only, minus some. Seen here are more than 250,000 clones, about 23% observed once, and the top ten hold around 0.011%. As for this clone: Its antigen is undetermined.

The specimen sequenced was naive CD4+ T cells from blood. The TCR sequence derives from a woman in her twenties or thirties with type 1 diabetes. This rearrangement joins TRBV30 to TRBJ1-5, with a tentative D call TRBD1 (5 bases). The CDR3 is CAWSVAGTAEGRPQHF. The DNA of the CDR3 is TGTGCCTGGAGTGTAGCTGGGACGGCGGAGGGTAGGCCCCAGCATTTT.